Below, 27 T cell receptor beta chains from the same sample are listed, as sequenced in a study of T cell responses to AZD1222 COVID-19 vaccine. Using immunoSEQ multiplex PCR, the repertoire was profiled, and TCRdb retains in-frame clones only, with some absent. The data contain under 200,000 clones, 75% to 95% of them singletons. This specimen consisted of peripheral blood, obtained on day 0 of AZD1222 vaccination. All receptors derive from an adult in good health.

The chain combines TRBV5-1 with TRBJ2-2; D ambiguous. CDR1 and CDR2 from the germline V gene are SGHRS and YFSETQ. V was shortened by 3 bases and J by 1 base, with 13 bases between the two germline ends. The CDR3 spans 16 residues. Written as DNA, the CDR3 is TGCGCCAGCAGCTCCCCCGGACCTCAGAACACCGGGGAGCTGTTTTTT. It codes for CASSSPGPQNTGELFF.

V gene TRBV13 combines with J gene TRBJ1-1; TRBD1 matches at 7 bases. V lost 5 bases, J lost 1 base, and 10 bases stayed unmatched. Per the germline V gene, CDR1 is PRHDT and CDR2 is FYEKMQ (reference sequence). The CDR3 covers 16 residues. The CDR3 loop is CASSQARTGGNTEAFF. The DNA for the CDR3 is TGTGCCAGCAGCCAAGCTAGGACAGGAGGGAACACTGAAGCTTTCTTT.

As DNA, the CDR3 is TGCAGTGCTAGTCCACGGGGGGAGCAGTTCTTC. This encodes CSASPRGEQFF. V usage is TRBV20-1 and J usage is TRBJ2-1, with D perhaps TRBD2 (6 bases). The CDR3 totals 11 residues. Trimming cost V 3 bases and J 10 bases, with 10 bases left between them. Per germline, CDR1 DFQATT and CDR2 SNEGSKA (reference sequence).

The J gene is TRBJ1-2, the V gene TRBV28, with D tentatively TRBD1 (6 bases). Trimming shortened V by 2 bases and J by 7 bases, and 20 bases separated the two germline ends. In germline, CDR1 is MDHEN, CDR2 SYDVKM. The CDR3 length is 16 residues. The CDR3 bases are TGTGCCAGCAGTTTAGCGGGGGACACGGGCTCGGGTGGCTACACCTTC. Amino acids: CASSLAGDTGSGGYTF.

The rearrangement links TRBV7-6 to TRBJ1-1, with 7 bases aligning to TRBD1. With 0 bases clipped from V and 0 bases from J, the junction kept 4 bases outside the gene matches. The germline gives CDR1 SGHVS, CDR2 FNYEAQ. The CDR3 is 16 residues long. CDR3 bases: TGTGCCAGCAGCTTAGCCAAGGGGGCACTGAACACTGAAGCTTTCTTT. It yields the protein CASSLAKGALNTEAFF.

The rearrangement joins TRBV5-1 to TRBJ2-2, with D possibly being TRBD2 (6 bases). With 4 bases removed from V and 5 bases from J, the gap between germline ends came to 15 bases. This CDR3 has 15 amino acids. Germline V gene sequence: CDR1 SGHRS, CDR2 YFSETQ. The CDR3 region is CASSLAGSGTGELFF. In DNA form, the CDR3 reads TGCGCCAGCAGCCTCGCGGGGAGTGGGACCGGGGAGCTGTTTTTT.

This clone was recorded once. The chain uses TRBV19 and TRBJ1-2; D is possibly TRBD1 (6 bases). The germline gives CDR1 LNHDA, CDR2 SQIVND (reference sequence). V lost 6 bases and J 4 bases, leaving 18 bases between the germline ends. CDR3 length equals 15 residues. CDR3: CASSPGQLAFYGYTF. In nucleotides, the CDR3 is TGTGCCAGTAGCCCCGGACAGTTAGCTTTCTATGGCTACACCTTC.

This chain connects TRBV27 to TRBJ2-3; 9 nucleotides line up with TRBD1. V lost 3 bases to trimming and J lost 5 bases; unmatched junction nucleotides: 6. CDR1 and CDR2 (germline): MNHEY, SMNVEV (reference sequence). The CDR3 has 15 residues. CDR3 residues: CASSFEQGAKDTQYF. CDR3 in DNA: TGTGCCAGCAGTTTTGAACAGGGGGCAAAAGATACGCAGTATTTT.

This sequence joins TRBV5-6 and TRBJ1-1, with D unresolved. Germline values: CDR1 SGHDT, CDR2 YYEEEE. This CDR3 comprises 14 residues. Trimming left V 3 bases short and J 7 bases short, with 16 bases between. The CDR3 region is CASSSFIAGSEAFF. The CDR3 bases are TGTGCCAGCAGCTCCTTTATAGCTGGGAGTGAAGCTTTCTTT.

The chain joins TRBV4-3 to TRBJ1-1, with D tentatively TRBD1 (6 bases). Trimming removed 0 bases from V and 1 base from J, with 9 bases in between. The CDR3 totals 15 residues. CDR1 and CDR2 (germline): LGHNA, YSLEER. CDR3 sequence reads: CASSQESRGNTEAFF. The CDR3 nucleotides read TGCGCCAGCAGCCAAGAGTCCAGGGGGAACACTGAAGCTTTCTTT.

The V call is TRBV2, the J call TRBJ2-2, with D tentatively TRBD1 or TRBD2 (5 bases each). The CDR3 covers 14 residues. Germline CDR1 reads SNHLY; CDR2 reads FYNNEI. V dropped 4 bases and J dropped 6 bases, with 12 bases sitting between them. The CDR3 region is CASSVGPQSGELFF. Written as DNA, the CDR3 is TGTGCCAGCAGTGTGGGACCTCAGTCCGGGGAGCTGTTTTTT.

The V and J genes are TRBV3-1 (or the pseudogene TRBV3-2) and TRBJ2-1; 7 bases align to TRBD1. This CDR3 has 14 amino acids. Unmatched junction bases numbered 3, after V lost 1 base and J lost 6 bases. The V gene's germline CDR1 is LGHDT and CDR2 YNNKEL (reference sequence). The chain's CDR3 is CASSQGEGANEQFF. The CDR3 nucleotides read TGTGCCAGCAGCCAAGGTGAGGGGGCCAATGAGCAGTTCTTC.

The V gene is TRBV28, the J gene TRBJ2-7; the D gene is possibly TRBD2 (5 bases). The germline V and J ends were trimmed by 8 bases and 0 bases, with 11 bases remaining between them. The CDR3 has 13 amino acids. Germline V gene data show CDR1 as MDHEN and CDR2 as SYDVKM. DNA for the CDR3: TGTGCCAGCCTAGCTCATAGCTCCTACGAGCAGTACTTC. This sequence encodes CASLAHSSYEQYF.

J is TRBJ1-6 and V is TRBV30, with a possible D match to TRBD1 (5 bases). Germline CDR1 reads GTSNPN; CDR2 reads SVGIG (reference sequence). The CDR3 is made up of 15 amino acids. V was pared by 3 bases and J by 10 bases, with 19 bases between. The CDR3 DNA is TGTGCCTGGAGGTCTTGGTCGGGGGTCGGATCACCCCTCCACTTT. This sequence encodes CAWRSWSGVGSPLHF.

V usage is TRBV28 and J usage is TRBJ1-2, with D hard to call. Trimming pared 8 bases from V and 5 bases from J, leaving 15 bases between. The CDR3 totals 13 residues. Germline values: CDR1 MDHEN, CDR2 SYDVKM. CDR3 nucleotide sequence: TGTGCCAGCTCATCCATCCCAGAATATGGCTACACCTTC. Translation gives CASSSIPEYGYTF.

CDR3 residues: CASRGGPKNIQYF. The CDR3 nucleotides are TGTGCCAGTAGAGGGGGGCCCAAAAACATTCAGTACTTC. This rearrangement joins TRBV19 to TRBJ2-4; D may correspond to TRBD1 or TRBD2 (6 bases each). V was trimmed by 6 bases and J by 2 bases, leaving 8 bases between them. Germline assignment: CDR1 LNHDA and CDR2 SQIVND (reference sequence). CDR3 length: 13 residues.

The count of this clone is one. The rearrangement uses TRBV5-4 and TRBJ1-2; the D gene is possibly TRBD1 (6 bases). The CDR3 consists of 14 residues. Germline assignment: CDR1 SGHNT and CDR2 YYREEE (reference sequence). V shed 1 base and J shed 4 bases, with 11 bases lying between them. CDR3 amino acids: CASSLFLGGYGYTF. In DNA form, the CDR3 reads TGTGCCAGCAGCTTGTTCCTAGGGGGCTATGGCTACACCTTC.

The CDR3 coding sequence is TGTGCCAGCAGCGTAGACCAATTGAACACTGAAGCTTTCTTT. This translates into CASSVDQLNTEAFF. The V gene is TRBV9, the J gene TRBJ1-1; D is ambiguous. The CDR3 loop spans 14 amino acids. CDR1 and CDR2 from the germline V gene are SGDLS and YYNGEE. V was pared by 0 bases and J by 0 bases, with 6 bases between.

Here the CDR3 reads CASSLAFIWQEAFF. The CDR3 coding sequence is TGTGCCAGCAGCTTAGCCTTTATATGGCAGGAAGCTTTCTTT. The rearrangement joins TRBV7-9 to TRBJ1-1; no reliable D call. The CDR3 sequence is 14 residues long. Trimming left V 0 bases short and J 8 bases short, with 13 bases between. The germline V gene encodes CDR1 SEHNR and CDR2 FQNEAQ (reference sequence).

V usage is TRBV7-6 and J usage is TRBJ2-5, with D possibly TRBD2 on 6 matching bases. The V gene lost 6 bases and the J gene lost 0 bases, with 17 bases spanning the gap. Germline loops: CDR1 SGHVS, CDR2 FNYEAQ. The CDR3 spans 16 residues. CDR3 DNA: TGTGCCAGCAGACTCCACCCAGCTAGCGACCAAGAGACCCAGTACTTC. The encoded protein is CASRLHPASDQETQYF.

In DNA form, the CDR3 reads TGTGCCAGCAGCTCGCCAAGGGCCCAAGAGACCCAGTACTTC. Translating it yields CASSSPRAQETQYF. V gene TRBV7-9 combines with J gene TRBJ2-5, with D unresolved. From germline, CDR1 is SEHNR and CDR2 FQNEAQ (reference sequence). CDR3 length: 14 amino acids. Trimming took off 4 bases at V and 1 base at J, with 10 bases between the two ends.

The chain links TRBV4-1 to TRBJ1-2; D not certain. This CDR3 is built from 12 residues. CDR1 MGHRA and CDR2 YSYEKL come from the germline V gene. Trimming took off 0 bases at V and 7 bases at J, with 6 bases between the two ends. The DNA of the CDR3 is TGCGCCAGCAGCCAAGAAGGGCTTGGCTACACCTTC. As protein: CASSQEGLGYTF.

V usage is TRBV11-3 and J usage is TRBJ2-1; D gene uncertain. The length of the CDR3 is 14 residues. Deletions cut 5 bases from V and 6 bases from J, with 14 bases between. In germline, CDR1 is SGHNT, CDR2 YENEEA. In DNA, the CDR3 is TGTGCCAGCAGCCTACTAACTTGGGGCAATGAGCAGTTCTTC. Amino acid sequence: CASSLLTWGNEQFF.

This rearrangement joins TRBV25-1 to TRBJ1-1, with 10 positions matching TRBD1. CDR3 length: 15 amino acids. The ends lost 6 bases at V and 3 bases at J; junction bases unmatched: 7. From germline, CDR1 is MGHDK and CDR2 SYGVNS. CDR3 loop: CASSTPDRGDTEAFF. Written as DNA, the CDR3 is TGTGCCAGCAGCACTCCGGACAGGGGGGACACTGAAGCTTTCTTT.

The V gene is TRBV28, the J gene TRBJ1-5; no clear D gene. This CDR3 contains 16 residues. V lost 7 bases and J lost 0, with 16 bases in between. Germline CDR1 reads MDHEN; CDR2 reads SYDVKM. CDR3: CASTPLSGSSNQPQHF. Here the CDR3 DNA reads TGTGCCAGCACTCCCTTGTCCGGATCTAGCAATCAGCCCCAGCATTTT.

This clone was observed a handful of times. J is TRBJ2-6 and V is TRBV10-3; weak D call: TRBD1 (5 bases). The V end lost 7 bases, the J end lost 1 base, and 11 bases lay between the germline ends. CDR3 length: 15 amino acids. Germline CDR1 ENHRY, CDR2 SYGVKD. The CDR3 sequence: CAITREQSGANVLTF. CDR3 nucleotide sequence: TGTGCCATCACCAGGGAACAGTCTGGGGCCAACGTCCTGACTTTC.

This clone has only one observation. V is TRBV11-3 and J is TRBJ1-6, with 9 nucleotides matching TRBD1. The CDR3 has 16 amino acids. Germline CDR1 SGHNT, CDR2 YENEEA. The J segment lost 6 bases and the V segment lost 5 bases, leaving 8 bases of the junction unmatched. DNA for the CDR3: TGTGCCAGCAGCGCGGAACAGGGGGCGCTTAATTCACCCCTCCACTTT. Its translation: CASSAEQGALNSPLHF.